A single sample gave rise to the 21 T cell receptor beta chains below, sequenced in a study of multiple sclerosis patients with progressive multifocal leukoencephalopathy. As to time point: time of PML onset. Generated by immunoSEQ multiplex PCR, the TCRdb table keeps only in-frame clones and is missing some. The sample holds 30,000 or so clones, about 90% seen once. This material consisted of PBMCs, taken from a patient treated with natalizumab. Source of these receptors: a human donor with progressive multifocal leukoencephalopathy.

The rearrangement joins TRBV9 to TRBJ2-3, with 8 bases that match TRBD2. The V gene end was trimmed by 3 bases and the J gene end by 1 base; junction bases not matched to a gene: 4. The V gene's germline CDR1 is SGDLS and CDR2 YYNGEE. The CDR3 is 15 amino acids. The CDR3 reads CASSESGGGTDTQYF. CDR3 in DNA: TGTGCCAGCAGCGAGAGCGGGGGAGGCACAGATACGCAGTATTTT.

This clone was seen a few times. V usage is TRBV2 and J usage is TRBJ1-3, with D perhaps matching TRBD1 (6 bases). V shed 5 bases and J shed 4 bases, with 12 bases lying between them. CDR1 is SNHLY and CDR2 is FYNNEI in the germline V gene. This CDR3 spans 14 amino acids. The CDR3 loop is CASSPDSAGNTIYF. CDR3 nucleotides: TGTGCCAGCAGTCCGGACAGTGCCGGAAACACCATATATTTT.

Of note for this clone: Other DNA variants within this sample encode the same CDR3. The chain links TRBV4-3 to TRBJ2-5; 9 bases match TRBD2. Germline V gene data show CDR1 as LGHNA and CDR2 as YSLEER. The CDR3 contains 15 residues. The J segment lost 5 bases and the V segment lost 1 base, leaving 5 bases of the junction unmatched. Here the CDR3 reads CASSQGLAEQETQYF. The CDR3 coding sequence is TGCGCCAGCAGCCAAGGACTAGCGGAGCAGGAGACCCAGTACTTC.

The V and J genes are TRBV18 and TRBJ1-1; D unclear. V was clipped by 5 bases and J by 0 bases, with 7 bases between them. The CDR3 is made up of 13 amino acids. The germline CDR1 and CDR2 sequences are KGHSH and LQKENI. The CDR3, as DNA: TGTGCCAGCTCAGCCACTTTGAACACTGAAGCTTTCTTT. As protein: CASSATLNTEAFF. Based on the CDR3 plus reference TRBV18 and TRBJ1-1, the full variable domain is NAGVMQNPRHLVRRRGQEARLRCSPMKGHSHVYWYRQLPEEGLKFMVYLQKENIIDESGMPKERFSAEFPKEGPSILRIQQVVRGDSAAYFCASSATLNTEAFFGQGTRLTVV.

DNA of the CDR3: TGTGCCAGCAGCGCCAAGGGGGGCCTAATGATTGAAGCTTTCTTT. Protein: CASSAKGGLMIEAFF. V is TRBV7-8 and J is TRBJ1-1; TRBD1 is a possible D gene (6 bases). V was clipped by 5 bases and J by 7 bases, with 20 bases between them. The CDR3 loop spans 15 amino acids. Germline CDR1 reads SGHVS; CDR2 reads FQNEAQ.

The genes are TRBV19 and TRBJ2-2, with 8 bases matching TRBD1. CDR1 is LNHDA and CDR2 is SQIVND in the germline V gene (reference sequence). The V gene end was trimmed by 6 bases and the J gene end by 6 bases; junction bases not matched to a gene: 9. This CDR3 has 15 residues. In DNA form, the CDR3 reads TGTGCCAGTAGCCTGCTGGGACAGGTCGCCGGGGAGCTGTTTTTT. Its translation is CASSLLGQVAGELFF.

The CDR3 region is CASSQDSGEGTDTQYF. CDR3 sequence (DNA): TGCGCCAGCAGCCAAGATTCGGGAGAAGGGACAGATACGCAGTATTTT. The chain links TRBV4-3 to TRBJ2-3, with D tentatively TRBD2 (6 bases). The ends were cut back, 0 bases at V and 3 bases at J, with 13 bases in the middle. CDR3 size: 16 residues. Germline V CDR1 and CDR2: LGHNA, YSLEER.

The rearrangement links TRBV19 to TRBJ1-2; D gene ambiguous. CDR3 length: 13 amino acids. Germline V CDR1 and CDR2: LNHDA, SQIVND (reference sequence). V shed 7 bases and J shed 4 bases, with 13 bases lying between them. In DNA form, the CDR3 reads TGTGCCAGTACATCCGACGGAGGCTATGGCTACACCTTC. Translated, it gives CASTSDGGYGYTF.

The chain recombines TRBV4-1 with TRBJ2-3, with 7 nucleotides matching TRBD2. This CDR3 has 18 residues. V gave up 5 bases and J gave up 0 bases; unmatched junction bases: 14. Germline V gives CDR1 MGHRA, CDR2 YSYEKL. CDR3 sequence reads: CASSYSPSGATSTDTQYF. In DNA form, the CDR3 reads TGCGCCAGCAGCTACTCTCCGAGCGGGGCCACTAGCACAGATACGCAGTATTTT.

The chain combines TRBV4-3 with TRBJ1-2, with 11 positions matching TRBD1. The CDR3 runs to 14 residues. The V gene end was trimmed by 1 base and the J gene end by 5 bases; junction bases not matched to a gene: 0. Germline lookup yields CDR1 LGHNA and CDR2 YSLEER. CDR3 coding DNA: TGCGCCAGCAGCCAAGGGGACAGGGGGTATGGCTACACCTTC. It yields the protein CASSQGDRGYGYTF.

This clone was counted between two and nine times. This sequence joins TRBV10-3 and TRBJ1-1, with D perhaps TRBD1 (5 bases). Germline values: CDR1 ENHRY, CDR2 SYGVKD. V was trimmed by 4 bases and J by 9 bases, leaving 18 bases between them. CDR3 length: 14 amino acids. The CDR3 loop is CAISAREGGTQAFF. CDR3 DNA: TGTGCCATCAGTGCCAGGGAGGGCGGGACTCAAGCTTTCTTT.

The chain links TRBV28 to TRBJ2-4; no firm D call. The V end lost 6 bases, the J end lost 6 bases, and 18 bases lay between the germline ends. CDR1 and CDR2 (germline): MDHEN, SYDVKM. The CDR3 loop spans 15 amino acids. CDR3 sequence: CASSVTPGNRNIQYF. CDR3 sequence (DNA): TGTGCCAGCAGCGTTACCCCTGGTAATCGAAACATTCAGTACTTC.

This chain connects TRBV28 to TRBJ1-1, with 8 bases fitting TRBD1. The CDR3 covers 15 residues. The V and J ends lost 4 bases and 5 bases, in that order; junction bases with no gene match: 9. Germline V CDR1 and CDR2: MDHEN, SYDVKM. The CDR3 region is CASSSLEDRETEAFF. Written as DNA, the CDR3 is TGTGCCAGCAGTTCCCTAGAGGACAGGGAGACTGAAGCTTTCTTT.

This clone was detected a few times. The genes are TRBV6-5 and TRBJ1-2; TRBD1 matches at 11 bases. J lost 2 bases, V lost 6 bases, and 5 bases had no gene match. The CDR3 is made up of 15 amino acids. CDR1 is MNHEY and CDR2 is SVGAGI in the germline V gene. CDR3 loop: CASRGRTGGNYGYTF. The CDR3 nucleotides are TGTGCCAGCAGGGGCCGGACAGGGGGCAACTATGGCTACACCTTC.

J is TRBJ1-1 and V is TRBV6-1; 7 bases map to TRBD1. Trimming cost V 7 bases and J 5 bases; bases outside gene matches: 10. The CDR3 totals 14 residues. CDR1 is MNHNS and CDR2 is SASEGT in the germline V gene. Here the CDR3 reads CASTETGAWTEAFF. For the CDR3, the DNA is TGTGCCAGCACCGAAACAGGGGCTTGGACTGAAGCTTTCTTT.

The V gene is TRBV27, the J gene TRBJ1-3; tentative D call: TRBD1 (6 bases). The V gene lost 7 bases and the J gene lost 4 bases, with 11 bases spanning the gap. Per germline, CDR1 MNHEY and CDR2 SMNVEV (reference sequence). The CDR3 consists of 13 residues. The CDR3, as DNA: TGTGCCAGCACGAGGGGGTTCGGAAACACCATATATTTT. This encodes CASTRGFGNTIYF.

In DNA, the CDR3 is TGTGCCAGCGGCCCCGGACAGGCAGGGCCCGGGGAGCTGTTTTTT. This sequence encodes CASGPGQAGPGELFF. The gene calls are TRBV6-1 and TRBJ2-2; 7 bases agree with TRBD1. The CDR3 runs to 15 residues. CDR1 and CDR2 (germline): MNHNS, SASEGT. Unmatched junction bases numbered 12, after V lost 8 bases and J lost 6 bases.

The rearrangement links TRBV5-8 to TRBJ2-1; D gene ambiguous. There are 15 residues in the CDR3. Trimming stripped 7 bases from V and 0 bases from J, with 14 bases between. The V gene's germline CDR1 is SGHTS and CDR2 YDEGEE. As DNA, the CDR3 is TGTGCCAGCGCTTTTCGCGGACCCTCCTACAATGAGCAGTTCTTC. It is translated as CASAFRGPSYNEQFF.

The chain joins TRBV5-1 to TRBJ1-6, with 10 nucleotides matching TRBD1. V shed 4 bases and J 10 bases; nucleotides not matched to a gene: 5. The CDR3 consists of 14 residues. The V gene's germline CDR1 is SGHRS and CDR2 YFSETQ. The CDR3 loop is CASSPGQGQSPLHF. The CDR3 coding sequence is TGCGCCAGCAGCCCGGGACAGGGGCAATCACCCCTCCACTTT.

The chain is built from TRBV6-1 and TRBJ1-1; D is uncertain. Trimming removed 2 bases from V and 4 bases from J, with 11 bases in between. CDR1 is MNHNS, CDR2 SASEGT, per germline. This CDR3 has 14 residues. The CDR3: CASSESSELTEAFF. DNA for the CDR3: TGTGCCAGCAGTGAATCATCGGAACTCACTGAAGCTTTCTTT.

J is TRBJ1-2 and V is TRBV4-3, with D possibly TRBD1 on 6 matching bases. Trimming shortened V by 3 bases and J by 1 base, and 12 bases separated the two germline ends. The CDR3 contains 15 residues. In germline, CDR1 is LGHNA, CDR2 YSLEER. The CDR3 DNA reads TGCGCCAGCAGCCAGGACCCCAGGGGTAACTATGGCTACACCTTC. The encoded protein is CASSQDPRGNYGYTF.